Shown below are 3 T cell receptor beta chains from a single sample sequenced in a study of T cells in Graves' hyperthyroidism and ophthalmopathy. RNA transcripts provided the source from which TCR beta CDR3 regions were amplified. The TCR CDR3 was amplified in a first-round RT-PCR using the HTBI primer set. Via MiXCR, TCRdb re-called the multiplex PCR reads, giving one row per CDR3 protein. Here the sample spans approximately 640,000 distinct CDR3 sequences, roughly 17% being singletons. The specimen sequenced was blood. Receptors were obtained from a man aged 45-60 years with Graves' hyperthyroidism.

This chain uses TRBV9 with TRBJ2-1, with 9 bases identical to TRBD1. The germline gives CDR1 SGDLS, CDR2 YYNGEE. This CDR3 region has 15 residues. The junction had 9 bases not matched to a gene; V was cut back by 3 bases and J by 8 bases. CDR3 residues: CASSERTGVRYEQFF. The DNA for the CDR3 is TGTGCCAGCAGCGAGCGGACAGGGGTAAGGTATGAGCAGTTCTTC.

The CDR3 DNA reads TGTGCCACCAGCAGAGATCTCGGCTCTAACTATGGCTACACCTTC. Encoded protein: CATSRDLGSNYGYTF. The chain carries TRBV15 and TRBJ1-2; D ambiguous. The CDR3 extends over 15 amino acids. V lost 0 bases and J 0 bases, leaving 8 bases between the germline ends. Per the germline V gene, CDR1 is LNHNV and CDR2 is YYDKDF (reference sequence). The full variable domain, completed using reference TRBV15 and TRBJ1-2, is DAMVIQNPRYQVTQFGKPVTLSCSQTLNHNVMYWYQQKSSQAPKLLFHYYDKDFNNEADTPDNFQSRRPNTSFCFLDIRSPGLGDTAMYLCATSRDLGSNYGYTFGSGTRLTVV.

V gene TRBV28 combines with J gene TRBJ2-1, with TRBD2 matching over 7 bases. The V gene end was trimmed by 3 bases and the J gene end by 1 base; junction bases not matched to a gene: 3. The CDR3 is 15 residues long. The germline V gene encodes CDR1 MDHEN and CDR2 SYDVKM. DNA for the CDR3: TGTGCCAGCAGTTTTGGGAGGGAGTCCTACAATGAGCAGTTCTTC. It specifies CASSFGRESYNEQFF.